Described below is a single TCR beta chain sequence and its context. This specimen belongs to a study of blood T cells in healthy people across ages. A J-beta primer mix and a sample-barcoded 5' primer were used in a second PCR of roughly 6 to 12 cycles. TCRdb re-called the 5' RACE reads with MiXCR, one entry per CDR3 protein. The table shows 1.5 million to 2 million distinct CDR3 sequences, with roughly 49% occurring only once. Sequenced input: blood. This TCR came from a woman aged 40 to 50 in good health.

As DNA, the CDR3 is TGTGCCACCAGCCCGAGGGGAATGGGAGTCGGGGCCAACGTCCTGACTTTC. This sequence encodes CATSPRGMGVGANVLTF. The V gene is TRBV24-1, the J gene TRBJ2-6, with D perhaps assigned TRBD1 or TRBD2 (5 bases each). V shed 7 bases and J shed 4 bases, with 19 bases lying between them. The V gene's germline CDR1 is KGHDR and CDR2 SFDVKD. The CDR3 totals 17 residues.